This passage covers 23 T cell receptor beta chains from one sample sequenced in a study of shared T cell receptors in the human thymus. The assay was immunoSEQ multiplex PCR, and TCRdb's table has in-frame clones only and misses some. Of roughly 500,000 clones listed, approximately 80% were seen once; the top ten hold more than 0.01%. The sample also formed part of further work on human thymus T cells.

Sequencing was carried out using thymocytes. These TCRs come from a boy younger than two with a congenital heart defect.

The table lists this clone with a few counts. V usage is TRBV28 and J usage is TRBJ2-5, with 12 bases identical to TRBD2. The J call may be wrong; the DNA end is better matched by TRBJ2-7. CDR1 MDHEN and CDR2 SYDVKM come from the germline V gene. The CDR3 contains 17 residues. The CDR3 here is CASSSPPGLAGLYEQYF. The CDR3 nucleotides read TGTGCCAGCAGTTCCCCTCCGGGACTAGCGGGTCTCTACGAGCAGTACTTC.

This chain uses TRBV13 with TRBJ2-7, with 7 bases identical to TRBD1. CDR3 size: 14 residues. Germline values: CDR1 PRHDT, CDR2 FYEKMQ (reference sequence). V lost 5 bases and J lost 0; bases outside the gene matches: 4. CDR3 region: CASSGDRVSYEQYF. The CDR3 coding sequence is TGTGCCAGCAGCGGGGACAGAGTCTCCTACGAGCAGTACTTC.

V is TRBV11-2 and J is TRBJ1-1, with D unclear. Per the germline V gene, CDR1 is SGHAT and CDR2 is FQNNGV. Trimming cost V 1 base and J 4 bases, with 13 bases left between them. This CDR3 region has 15 residues. The CDR3 sequence: CASSLVPGSRTEAFF. In DNA, the CDR3 is TGTGCCAGCAGCTTAGTGCCCGGGAGTCGCACTGAAGCTTTCTTT.

The rearrangement links TRBV28 to TRBJ2-7, with TRBD2 matching over 9 bases. Trimming at V came to 8 bases and at J to 1 base, leaving 18 bases not matched to a gene. The CDR3 covers 18 residues. CDR1 MDHEN and CDR2 SYDVKM come from the germline V gene. Written as DNA, the CDR3 is TGTGCCAGCGGACTCCCGCGGGCTAGCGGGATTGGGTCCTACGAGCAGTACTTC. The encoded protein is CASGLPRASGIGSYEQYF.

The chain joins TRBV29-1 to TRBJ1-1, with D unresolved. From germline, CDR1 is SQVTM and CDR2 ANQGSEA. The CDR3 length is 14 residues. Deletions cut 3 bases from V and 6 bases from J, with 17 bases between. DNA of the CDR3: TGCAGCGTTGACTTTCCTTTGATCAGGCCTGAAGCTTTCTTT. Translating gives CSVDFPLIRPEAFF.

The genes are TRBV7-8 and TRBJ2-1; 10 bases align to TRBD2. Trimming took 6 bases from V and 5 from J; bases not matched to a gene: 13. CDR1 is SGHVS and CDR2 is FQNEAQ in the germline V gene. The CDR3 runs 17 residues. CDR3 sequence reads: CASSPPRTSGNNNEQFF. The DNA for the CDR3 is TGTGCCAGCAGTCCACCTCGGACTAGCGGAAACAACAATGAGCAGTTCTTC.

V is TRBV9 and J is TRBJ2-2; 7 nucleotides agree with TRBD1. The germline V gene encodes CDR1 SGDLS and CDR2 YYNGEE. Unmatched junction bases numbered 4, after V lost 4 bases and J lost 1 base. This CDR3 is 15 amino acids long. The CDR3 reads CASSPRTGNTGELFF. The CDR3 DNA reads as TGTGCCAGCAGCCCACGGACAGGGAACACCGGGGAGCTGTTTTTT.

V usage is TRBV28 and J usage is TRBJ2-3; 10 positions match TRBD2. The germline V gene encodes CDR1 MDHEN and CDR2 SYDVKM. J gave up 4 bases and V 6 bases, and 10 bases lay outside the gene matches. The CDR3 spans 16 residues. CDR3 loop: CASRPPKREGPDTQYF. The CDR3 coding sequence is TGTGCCAGCAGGCCCCCGAAGCGGGAGGGGCCAGATACGCAGTATTTT.

This clone has a single count. This chain joins TRBV5-5 and TRBJ2-7, with D possibly matching TRBD1 (6 bases). The V gene lost 1 base and the J gene lost 0 bases, with 14 bases spanning the gap. Germline V gene data show CDR1 as SGHKS and CDR2 as YYEKEE (reference sequence). This CDR3 contains 16 residues. CDR3 nucleotides: TGTGCCAGCAGCTTGTACGGTCAGGGGAGCTCCTACGAGCAGTACTTC. Protein: CASSLYGQGSSYEQYF.

V gene TRBV6-1 combines with J gene TRBJ2-1; 9 bases are a match to TRBD2. The germline V gene encodes CDR1 MNHNS and CDR2 SASEGT. This CDR3 has 14 amino acids. Trimming removed 7 bases from V and 4 bases from J; junction bases left unmatched: 5. CDR3 DNA: TGTGCCAGCACAGGAACTAGCGGGTACAATGAGCAGTTCTTC. Amino acids: CASTGTSGYNEQFF.

This sequence joins TRBV27 and TRBJ1-5; 7 bases map to TRBD1. The CDR3 runs 14 residues. CDR1 and CDR2 (germline): MNHEY, SMNVEV (reference sequence). With V trimmed by 3 bases and J by 9 bases, 8 bases remained unmatched. CDR3 sequence reads: CASSFRQGSRPQHF. CDR3 coding DNA: TGTGCCAGCAGTTTCCGACAGGGATCCAGGCCCCAGCATTTT.

The chain is built from TRBV6-1 and TRBJ1-2; 8 positions match TRBD1. In germline, CDR1 is MNHNS, CDR2 SASEGT. V shed 6 bases and J 3 bases; nucleotides not matched to a gene: 9. This CDR3 has 15 amino acids. The CDR3 coding sequence is TGTGCCAGCAGCTTCAGGGGGCGGCCCTACTATGGCTACACCTTC. It specifies CASSFRGRPYYGYTF.

This chain uses TRBV6-5 with TRBJ1-1; TRBD1 might be the D (6 bases). CDR3 length equals 13 residues. CDR1 and CDR2 from the germline V gene are MNHEY and SVGAGI. V dropped 6 bases and J dropped 0 bases, with 8 bases sitting between them. The chain's CDR3 is CASSTGLNTEAFF. CDR3 nucleotides: TGTGCCAGCAGCACAGGGTTGAACACTGAAGCTTTCTTT.

The CDR3 DNA follows: TGTGCCAGCAGCTTAAAACCTCGTCAGCGGGAGGGCCGGGACGAGCAGTACTTC. This sequence encodes CASSLKPRQREGRDEQYF. This chain links TRBV7-2 with TRBJ2-7, with 10 positions matching TRBD2. Trimming removed 2 bases from V and 5 bases from J; junction bases left unmatched: 15. The germline V gene encodes CDR1 SGHTA and CDR2 FQGNSA. The CDR3 totals 18 residues.

CDR3 coding DNA: TGTGCCAGCAGCGTAGCGGGAGTGGCGTTTAGGGCGGAGACCCAGTACTTC. Translated, it gives CASSVAGVAFRAETQYF. This chain joins TRBV9 and TRBJ2-5; the D gene is possibly TRBD2 (6 bases). Germline CDR1 is SGDLS and CDR2 is YYNGEE. This CDR3 is built from 17 residues. The V gene lost 0 bases and the J gene lost 5 bases, with 20 bases spanning the gap.

The chain joins TRBV10-3 to TRBJ2-1; D is possibly TRBD2 (6 bases). V gave up 8 bases and J gave up 9 bases, with 23 bases separating them. The CDR3 consists of 15 residues. Germline CDR1 reads ENHRY; CDR2 reads SYGVKD. The CDR3 reads CAIFGGTSNTSEQFF. CDR3 nucleotides: TGTGCCATCTTTGGCGGGACTTCGAACACCAGTGAGCAGTTCTTC.

The chain joins TRBV7-6 to TRBJ2-5, with D tentatively TRBD1 (5 bases). The germline gives CDR1 SGHVS, CDR2 FNYEAQ. V lost 1 base and J lost 5, with 17 bases in between. This CDR3 comprises 16 residues. The CDR3 DNA sequence: TGTGCCAGCAGCTTAGGATTGGCAGGCTACAGGGAGACCCAGTACTTC. Translation: CASSLGLAGYRETQYF.

CDR3 loop: CASSQATSGRSGETQYF. DNA of the CDR3: TGTGCCAGCAGCCAAGCGACTAGCGGGAGATCGGGAGAGACCCAGTACTTC. V and J are TRBV4-2 and TRBJ2-5; 12 positions agree with TRBD2. V lost 1 base to trimming and J lost 4 bases; unmatched junction nucleotides: 7. The CDR3 loop spans 17 amino acids. The germline CDR1 and CDR2 sequences are LGHNA and YNFKEQ.

The rearrangement links TRBV30 to TRBJ2-6; 9 bases fit TRBD1. Per the germline V gene, CDR1 is GTSNPN and CDR2 is SVGIG (reference sequence). V was clipped by 0 bases and J by 5 bases; unmatched bases: 17. The CDR3 totals 20 residues. In DNA, the CDR3 is TGTGCCTGGAGTGTAACGGAACAGGGGGCTGGATGTGTCAGGGCCAACGTCCTGACTTTC. It specifies CAWSVTEQGAGCVRANVLTF.

The V and J genes are TRBV7-9 and TRBJ1-4; possible D gene TRBD1, 5 bases. The CDR3 totals 14 residues. CDR1 is SEHNR, CDR2 FQNEAQ, per germline (reference sequence). V was trimmed by 3 bases and J by 7 bases, leaving 12 bases between them. CDR3 sequence: CASSLEGPGEKLFF. CDR3 DNA: TGTGCCAGCAGCTTGGAGGGGCCTGGTGAAAAACTGTTTTTT.

V is TRBV2 and J is TRBJ2-1; D is perhaps TRBD2 (7 bases). Deletions cut 1 base from V and 1 base from J, with 11 bases between. The CDR3 is 16 residues long. Per germline, CDR1 SNHLY and CDR2 FYNNEI. The CDR3 nucleotides are TGTGCCAGCAGTGAAGGCGGGGGCCTGTCCTACAATGAGCAGTTCTTC. It encodes CASSEGGGLSYNEQFF. The complete variable domain, with remaining parts taken from reference TRBV2 and TRBJ2-1, reads EPEVTQTPSHQVTQMGQEVILRCVPISNHLYFYWYRQILGQKVEFLVSFYNNEISEKSEIFDDQFSVERPDGSNFTLKIRSTKLEDSAMYFCASSEGGGLSYNEQFFGPGTRLTVL.

This clone has just one count. The rearrangement joins TRBV28 to TRBJ1-5, with TRBD1 identical over 11 bases. Germline lookup yields CDR1 MDHEN and CDR2 SYDVKM. This CDR3 spans 17 amino acids. V gave up 5 bases and J gave up 4 bases; unmatched junction bases: 10. CDR3 residues: CASSLTGTGGSNQPQHF. CDR3 nucleotide sequence: TGTGCCAGCAGTCTTACCGGGACAGGGGGTTCAAATCAGCCCCAGCATTTT.

J is TRBJ2-7 and V is TRBV21-1; the table's D call of TRBD2 was not tested on the DNA. TRBV21-1 is reported as a pseudogene. This CDR3 region has 16 residues. The CDR3 DNA sequence: TGTGCCAGCAGCAAAGGGGAGACGGAAAGCTCCTACGAGCAGTACTTC. Its translation: CASSKGETESSYEQYF.